A selection of T cell receptor beta chains follows, all from one sample in a study of blood T cell repertoires in COVID-19. Generated by immunoSEQ multiplex PCR, the TCRdb table keeps only in-frame clones and is missing some. Of some 320,000 clones in the sample, more than 75% were seen once. Specimen: PBMCs or T cells enriched from blood (not recorded which). All receptors derive from a man aged 60 to 75 who had recovered from COVID-19. Each CDR3 is given with its conserved first and last residue. D genes are given only for firm matches. The size field is filled for only some rows; it gives once, few, many or a size class.

abundance | j_gene | d_gene | v_gene | CDR3nt | CDR3aa
. | TRBJ2-7 | TRBD1 | TRBV24-1 | TGTGCCACCAGTGGCCCGCCGGGACAGGGTAACGAGCAGTACTTC | CATSGPPGQGNEQYF
. | TRBJ1-5 | . | TRBV10-2 | TGCGCCGCAGCGGGGGAATACAATCAGCCCCAGCATTTT | CAAAGEYNQPQHF
. | TRBJ1-1 | . | TRBV20-1 | TGCAGTGCTAGTGCAGGGGTAAGTGGAGCTGAAGCTTTCTTT | CSASAGVSGAEAFF
. | TRBJ2-1 | . | TRBV10-3 | TGTGCCATCAGTGAGTCTTGGACGGGAGTGGGTGAGCAGTTCTTC | CAISESWTGVGEQFF
. | TRBJ2-1 | TRBD2 | TRBV3-1/TRBV3-2 | TGTGCCAGCAGCTTCACTAGCGGCGAGCAGTTCTTC | CASSFTSGEQFF
. | TRBJ1-5 | . | TRBV2 | TGTGCCAGCAGTGACCCTCTCCGTAATCGGGACAATCAGCCCCAGCATTTT | CASSDPLRNRDNQPQHF
. | TRBJ1-2 | . | TRBV7-3 | TGTGCCAGCAGCTTTTATCCAGGGACTAACTATGGCTACACCTTC | CASSFYPGTNYGYTF
once | TRBJ2-3 | TRBD2 | TRBV9 | TGTGCCAGCAGCGTAGATTCCAGCGGGAGGTCTACAGATACGCAGTATTTT | CASSVDSSGRSTDTQYF
. | TRBJ2-1 | . | TRBV21-1 | TGTGCCAGCAGCACTCCGGGACTAGCGGGAGTCTCCTACAATGAGCAGTTCTTC | CASSTPGLAGVSYNEQFF
. | TRBJ2-6 | TRBD1 | TRBV7-6 | TGTGCCAGCAGCTACCAGACAGGGCGAGCGGTGGGGGCCAACGTCCTGACTTTC | CASSYQTGRAVGANVLTF
. | TRBJ1-3 | . | TRBV7-9 | TGTGCCAGCTCTGGTGGCAGGATTGGCGCTGGAAACACCATATATTTT | CASSGGRIGAGNTIYF
. | TRBJ1-2 | . | TRBV21-1 | TGTGCCAGCAGCAAGGGTGCTAGGGGCTACACCTTC | CASSKGARGYTF
. | TRBJ1-1 | . | TRBV5-1 | TGCGCCAGCAGCTTGATATCAGGGGTGACTGAAGCTTTCTTT | CASSLISGVTEAFF
. | TRBJ1-1 | . | TRBV5-6 | TGTGCCAGCAGCTCACCAAGGGGGTTCACTGAAGCTTTCTTT | CASSSPRGFTEAFF
few | TRBJ2-2 | . | TRBV7-9 | TGTGCCTTCTGGCGAGTGGACAGACAGAACACCGGGGAGCTGTTTTTT | CAFWRVDRQNTGELFF
once | TRBJ1-5 | . | TRBV2 | TGTGCCAGCAGTGAAACTATTGACAGGTCTAGCAATCAGCCCCAGCATTTT | CASSETIDRSSNQPQHF
. | TRBJ2-3 | TRBD2 | TRBV9 | TGTGCCAGCAGCGTCCACACTAGCGGCACAGATACGCAGTATTTT | CASSVHTSGTDTQYF
. | TRBJ1-1 | TRBD1 | TRBV3-1/TRBV3-2 | TGTGCCAGCAGCCAAAGAACAGGGGCAATGAACACTGAAGCTTTCTTT | CASSQRTGAMNTEAFF
. | TRBJ2-1 | . | TRBV24-1 | TGTGCCACCAGTGATTTACAGGGACCGTACAATGAGCAGTTCTTC | CATSDLQGPYNEQFF
. | TRBJ2-3 | . | TRBV5-4 | TGTGCCAGCAGCTCGCCCCCCCAGGATACGCAGTATTTT | CASSSPPQDTQYF
. | TRBJ2-7 | . | TRBV27 | TGTGCCAGCAGTGGGGTGGGGGGGCTTTCCGAGCAGTACTTC | CASSGVGGLSEQYF
. | TRBJ1-1 | TRBD1 | TRBV7-2 | TGTGCCAGCAGCTTCACCCGGACAGGTATCACTGAAGCTTTCTTT | CASSFTRTGITEAFF
. | TRBJ1-1 | . | TRBV7-9 | TGTGCCAGCAGCCATCCGACAGCTGAAGCTTTCTTT | CASSHPTAEAFF